Listed below are T cell receptor beta chains from one sample, sequenced in a study of cytomegalovirus exposure and HLA in healthy donors. Sequencing was performed with immunoSEQ multiplex PCR; in TCRdb, only in-frame clones are kept and a portion is missing. The table lists roughly 230,000 clones, roughly 91% of them singletons, with 2.5% to 3.5% in the top ten. Sequences were obtained from PBMCs. The receptors come from a woman aged 30 to 39 in good health and CMV-seronegative. The CDR3 runs from the conserved cysteine through the conserved F or W.

CDR3,V,J
CASSGQGFYEQYF,TRBV9,TRBJ2-7
CASSQSSGSAYEQYF,TRBV7-6,TRBJ2-7
CASSSRTGYYEQYF,TRBV7-9,TRBJ2-7
CASSQAPQGGTEAFF,TRBV4-3,TRBJ1-1
CASSSELGVPSTDTQYF,TRBV5-1,TRBJ2-3
CASRPGTASYEQYF,TRBV19,TRBJ2-7
CASSESGNPIYEQYF,TRBV6-1,TRBJ2-7
CASSSLAGGYPNEQFF,TRBV6-4,TRBJ2-1
CASSQVGQEANYGYTF,TRBV4-3,TRBJ1-2
CASSQDGVVSYGYTF,TRBV4-3,TRBJ1-2
CASSDGTYEQYF,TRBV14,TRBJ2-7
CASSQTLAVLYEQYF,TRBV4-1,TRBJ2-7
CASSMERKETQYF,TRBV19,TRBJ2-5
CASSLEGTGSYEQYF,TRBV11-2,TRBJ2-7
CASSFGGREYEQYF,TRBV5-1,TRBJ2-7
CASSLGTSSPWNTGELFF,TRBV18,TRBJ2-2
CASSLSVVQPQHF,TRBV27,TRBJ1-5
CASSVDGLGRSTDTQYF,TRBV9,TRBJ2-3
CASSPRLAGVSYEQYF,TRBV7-6,TRBJ2-7
CASSLAGEPRTEQYF,TRBV18,TRBJ2-7
CASSSRLGSTKNIQYF,TRBV27,TRBJ2-4
CASSAPGYEQYF,TRBV10-2,TRBJ2-7
CASSITVTGLNTGELFF,TRBV9,TRBJ2-2
CASSPRVPGRNQPQHF,TRBV7-8,TRBJ1-5
CASSVTGVNTEAFF,TRBV9,TRBJ1-1
CASSQGDRLSYGYTF,TRBV11-2,TRBJ1-2
CSATGLAGRGEQFF,TRBV29-1,TRBJ2-1
CASSPTGRAGELFF,TRBV4-1,TRBJ2-2
CASSAHLVAEAFF,TRBV7-9,TRBJ1-1
CASSSVETVLYEQYF,TRBV27,TRBJ2-7
CASSPPDSTDTQYF,TRBV18,TRBJ2-3
CASSPGGRGSYEQYF,TRBV6-5,TRBJ2-7
CASSVDPGDLAGKETQYF,TRBV9,TRBJ2-5
CASSLAGGRNADTQYF,TRBV7-2,TRBJ2-3
CASSNSVSYEQYF,TRBV27,TRBJ2-7
CASSVASGVSDTQYF,TRBV9,TRBJ2-3
CASSNTRTTDTQYF,TRBV19,TRBJ2-3
CASTAGYSTDTQYF,TRBV5-1,TRBJ2-3
CASSYRLNSYNEQFF,TRBV7-2,TRBJ2-1
CASSLSLAGGPWVTDTQYF,TRBV13,TRBJ2-3
CASSPGPRGGNQPQHF,TRBV5-1,TRBJ1-5
CASSHPTSGRAYEQYF,TRBV14,TRBJ2-7
CASSLSAGGRTDTQYF,TRBV6-4,TRBJ2-3
CASSSRGPTYEQYF,TRBV28,TRBJ2-7
CASSRGGGDSYEQYF,TRBV5-1,TRBJ2-7
CASRLGGKSSYNEQFF,TRBV27,TRBJ2-1
CASSLTSYEQYF,TRBV7-2,TRBJ2-7
CASSLSQGLGYTF,TRBV28,TRBJ1-2
CASSLRTGGITDTQYF,TRBV27,TRBJ2-3